The 8 T cell receptor beta chains reported below all come from one sample, sequenced in a study of response to subunit inactivated influenza vaccine. TCRdb reprocessed the RT-PCR reads with MiXCR, giving one entry per CDR3 protein. The table shows 450,000 to 600,000 distinct CDR3 sequences, with 7.5% to 8.5% occurring only once. The sequenced sample was PBMCs from blood, obtained less than 25 months after vaccination. Source of these receptors: a man aged 45-69 years who received an inactivated influenza vaccine.

This chain links TRBV5-1 with TRBJ2-1; 7 bases are shared with TRBD1. V lost 3 bases to trimming and J lost 2 bases; unmatched junction nucleotides: 8. CDR3 length: 16 residues. CDR1 is SGHRS, CDR2 YFSETQ, per germline. In DNA form, the CDR3 reads TGCGCCAGCAGCTCGGAGAGACAGGGCACCTACAATGAGCAGTTCTTC. This encodes CASSSERQGTYNEQFF.

This clonotype was observed many times. The chain has TRBV20-1 and TRBJ2-7; 10 nucleotides agree with TRBD2. This CDR3 is 13 amino acids long. The germline V gene encodes CDR1 DFQATT and CDR2 SNEGSKA (reference sequence). V dropped 4 bases and J dropped 2; count of bases not matched to a gene: 2. As DNA, the CDR3 is TGCAGTGCTACAAGCGGGGGGGCCTACGAGCAGTACTTC. Its protein is CSATSGGAYEQYF.

V usage is TRBV20-1 and J usage is TRBJ2-7; D may be TRBD1 or TRBD2 (5 bases each). CDR3 length equals 14 residues. V lost 7 bases, J lost 0 bases, and 16 bases lay in between. Germline V gives CDR1 DFQATT, CDR2 SNEGSKA (reference sequence). CDR3 DNA sequence: TGCAGTGGGGGACCGGCACGGGGCTCCTACGAGCAGTACTTC. Its protein product is CSGGPARGSYEQYF.

This clonotype showed up just a few times. The chain joins TRBV5-1 to TRBJ1-2, with unresolved D. V lost 5 bases, J lost 7 bases, and 15 bases lay in between. CDR1 and CDR2 from the germline V gene are SGHRS and YFSETQ. This CDR3 contains 13 residues. CDR3 nucleotide sequence: TGCGCCAGCAGTCGATTGGAGCGGAGTGGCTACACCTTC. Protein product: CASSRLERSGYTF.

This clonotype came up many times. The gene calls are TRBV5-5 and TRBJ2-1; weak D call: TRBD1 (5 bases). The germline CDR1 and CDR2 sequences are SGHKS and YYEKEE (reference sequence). The CDR3 contains 14 residues. Trimming pared 2 bases from V and 6 bases from J, leaving 12 bases between. The CDR3 nucleotides read TGTGCCAGCAGCTTAAGGGAAAGGGGCAATGAGCAGTTCTTC. Amino acid sequence: CASSLRERGNEQFF.

The chain has TRBV20-1 and TRBJ2-6; D gene ambiguous. In germline, CDR1 is DFQATT, CDR2 SNEGSKA (reference sequence). V lost 5 bases to trimming and J lost 2 bases, with 7 bases between them. The CDR3 consists of 13 residues. The CDR3 nucleotides are TGCAGTGCTCGGGTAGCTGGGGCCAACGTCCTGACTTTC. As protein: CSARVAGANVLTF.

This clonotype has only a few counts. The chain couples TRBV18 to TRBJ2-1; 10 nucleotides align to TRBD1. Germline V lookup: CDR1 KGHSH, CDR2 LQKENI. This CDR3 has 16 residues. The ends lost 6 bases at V and 3 bases at J; junction bases unmatched: 8. This chain's CDR3 is CASSIPGTGVYNEQFF. The CDR3 nucleotides read TGTGCCAGCTCCATCCCCGGGACAGGGGTCTACAATGAGCAGTTCTTC.

The rearrangement links TRBV7-2 to TRBJ2-7, with 15 bases identical to TRBD2. The CDR3 sequence is 16 residues long. Germline CDR1 reads SGHTA; CDR2 reads FQGNSA. With 5 bases clipped from V and 0 bases from J, the junction kept 2 bases outside the gene matches. The DNA for the CDR3 is TGTGCCAGCAGCGGACTAGCGGGGGGGCCCTCCTACGAGCAGTACTTC. Translated: CASSGLAGGPSYEQYF.